This T cell receptor beta chain came from a study of shared T cell receptors in the human thymus. TCRdb keeps only in-frame clones here, not all; method: immunoSEQ multiplex PCR. Of 500,000 to 850,000 clones listed, about 90% were seen once; the top ten hold 0.009% to 0.0095%. Germline V CDR1 and CDR2: SEHNR, FQNEAQ (reference sequence). Losses at the gene ends were 3 bases for V and 4 bases for J; bases not matched to a gene: 9. The CDR3 sequence is 17 residues long. The same sample was also used in a study of human thymus T cells. In that study: Corrective surgery for congenital heart defects was being performed on the healthy Finnish infants who served as donors. Thymic resections from corrective heart surgery supplied the tissue. Thymic and blood repertoires appeared to display a bias in their usage of V and J genes. A high degree of thymic repertoire overlap among unrelated individuals was reported in related research.

Material: thymocytes. The chain is built from TRBV7-9 and TRBJ1-6, with 7 nucleotides matching TRBD1. The source of this sequence is a boy younger than two with a congenital heart defect. CDR3 residues: CASSLSARTGYNSPLHF. The CDR3 nucleotides are TGTGCCAGCAGCTTGTCCGCGCGGACAGGTTATAATTCACCCCTCCACTTT.